The 21 T cell receptor beta chains below were found in one sample sequenced in a study of cytomegalovirus exposure and HLA in healthy donors. The PCR employed 60 Vbeta primers together with 13 Jbeta primers. Sequencing was performed with immunoSEQ multiplex PCR; in TCRdb, only in-frame clones are kept and a portion is missing. Among some 130,000 clones listed, 70% to 80% were seen once. The source material was PBMCs. The receptor source for this set is a woman aged 50 to 65 in good health and CMV-seronegative.

V is TRBV27 and J is TRBJ2-7; TRBD1 agrees at 11 bases. Germline values: CDR1 MNHEY, CDR2 SMNVEV (reference sequence). This CDR3 has 15 amino acids. Unmatched junction bases numbered 7, after V lost 5 bases and J lost 4 bases. The CDR3 DNA is TGTGCCAGCAGTCTACGGACAGGGGGCGTTTACGAGCAGTACGTC. Its translation is CASSLRTGGVYEQYV.

The CDR3 DNA reads TGTGCCAGCAGCTTACTGGCAGGGTGGGACACAGATACGCAGTATTTT. Amino acids: CASSLLAGWDTDTQYF. J is TRBJ2-3 and V is TRBV7-8, with a weak D call TRBD1 (5 bases). The CDR3 sequence is 16 residues long. The germline gives CDR1 SGHVS, CDR2 FQNEAQ. V was trimmed by 2 bases and J by 2 bases, leaving 14 bases between them. The whole variable domain, filled in from reference TRBV7-8 and TRBJ2-3, reads GAGVSQSPRYKVAKRGQDVALRCDPISGHVSLFWYQQALGQGPEFLTYFQNEAQLDKSGLPSDRFFAERPEGSVSTLKIQRTQQEDSAVYLCASSLLAGWDTDTQYFGPGTRLTVL.

The V and J genes are TRBV28 and TRBJ2-7, with no clear D. Deletions cut 6 bases from V and 6 bases from J, with 18 bases between. The CDR3 spans 14 residues. Germline V lookup: CDR1 MDHEN, CDR2 SYDVKM. CDR3 sequence: CASSPRVSRSEQYF. The CDR3 coding sequence is TGTGCCAGCAGCCCCCGTGTATCCCGTAGCGAGCAGTACTTC.

J is TRBJ1-5 and V is TRBV18; a possible D gene is TRBD1 (6 bases). CDR3 length: 14 residues. The germline V and J ends were trimmed by 6 bases and 4 bases, with 13 bases remaining between them. CDR1 is KGHSH and CDR2 is LQKENI in the germline V gene. Here the CDR3 reads CASSSWTENQPQHF. The CDR3 DNA follows: TGTGCCAGCTCGTCCTGGACAGAGAATCAGCCCCAGCATTTT.

This clone occurred once. Other nucleotide sequences from this sample produce the same CDR3. This rearrangement joins TRBV5-1 to TRBJ1-5, with TRBD1 matching over 11 bases. Trimming took 3 bases from V and 5 from J; bases not matched to a gene: 1. The CDR3 totals 14 residues. Germline assignment: CDR1 SGHRS and CDR2 YFSETQ. Here the CDR3 reads CASSSGQGDQPQHF. The CDR3, as DNA: TGCGCCAGCAGCTCGGGACAGGGGGATCAGCCCCAGCATTTT.

The CDR3: CASIPPGTYEQYF. The CDR3 bases are TGTGCCAGCATCCCACCGGGAACCTACGAGCAGTACTTC. The chain links TRBV28 to TRBJ2-7; D may be TRBD2 (5 bases). The CDR3 extends over 13 amino acids. The V gene lost 7 bases and the J gene lost 2 bases, with 12 bases spanning the gap. CDR1 and CDR2 from the germline V gene are MDHEN and SYDVKM.

This clone was seen a handful of times. The V call is TRBV2, the J call TRBJ2-1; TRBD2 agrees at 13 bases. V shed 6 bases, J shed 5 bases, and the junction held 7 bases outside the gene matches. The germline V gene encodes CDR1 SNHLY and CDR2 FYNNEI. This CDR3 comprises 16 residues. CDR3 in DNA: TGTGCCAGCAGCCCCTCCGGGACTAGCGGGAACAATGAGCAGTTCTTC. This encodes CASSPSGTSGNNEQFF.

The chain is built from TRBV27 and TRBJ1-2; TRBD1 agrees at 11 bases. From germline, CDR1 is MNHEY and CDR2 SMNVEV (reference sequence). The V and J ends lost 4 bases and 4 bases, in that order; junction bases with no gene match: 11. CDR3 size: 17 residues. CDR3 DNA: TGTGCCAGCAGTTCGGCAGGACAGGGGGCATTAAGCTATGGCTACACCTTC. This sequence encodes CASSSAGQGALSYGYTF.

The chain has TRBV27 and TRBJ2-3; 9 positions match TRBD2. Germline loops: CDR1 MNHEY, CDR2 SMNVEV (reference sequence). The CDR3 has 17 amino acids. The V and J ends lost 3 bases and 2 bases, in that order; junction bases with no gene match: 9. For the CDR3, the DNA is TGTGCCAGCAGTTTTGAGTCTAGCGGGACTCTCACAGATACGCAGTATTTT. Its translation is CASSFESSGTLTDTQYF.

V and J are TRBV6-6 and TRBJ2-7; no firm D call. The CDR3 sequence is 12 residues long. V lost 6 bases and J 1 base, leaving 7 bases between the germline ends. Germline V gene lookup returns CDR1 MNHNY and CDR2 SVGAGI (reference sequence). CDR3 DNA sequence: TGTGCCAGCAGGGCGGATTCCTACGAGCAGTACTTC. Protein product: CASRADSYEQYF.

V and J are TRBV19 and TRBJ2-5, with TRBD1 as a possible D gene (7 bases). Germline lookup yields CDR1 LNHDA and CDR2 SQIVND (reference sequence). CDR3 length: 14 residues. V dropped 2 bases and J dropped 4 bases, with 11 bases sitting between them. The CDR3 reads CASSIRRDRETQYF. For the CDR3, the DNA is TGTGCCAGTAGTATACGGAGGGACAGAGAGACCCAGTACTTC.

V is TRBV14 and J is TRBJ2-3, with D maybe TRBD2 (5 bases). The CDR3 runs 14 residues. Per the germline V gene, CDR1 is SGHDN and CDR2 is FVKESK. V was cut by 3 bases and J by 6 bases, with 13 bases left in between. The CDR3: CASSHRGLRDTQYF. In nucleotides, the CDR3 is TGTGCCAGCAGCCACAGAGGGCTTAGGGATACGCAGTATTTT.

This clone was counted a single time. The chain combines TRBV4-1 with TRBJ1-2; 7 bases fit TRBD1. V lost 0 bases to trimming and J lost 6 bases; unmatched junction nucleotides: 10. CDR1 and CDR2 from the germline V gene are MGHRA and YSYEKL. The CDR3 contains 16 residues. CDR3 protein: CASSQERRQGSDGYTF. The DNA for the CDR3 is TGCGCCAGCAGCCAAGAACGCCGACAGGGTTCAGATGGCTACACCTTC.

This rearrangement joins TRBV6-1 to TRBJ2-7; 13 bases match TRBD2. This CDR3 has 16 residues. V lost 4 bases and J lost 2; bases outside the gene matches: 5. The germline V gene has CDR1 MNHNS and CDR2 SASEGT. The CDR3 protein is CASSAVLAGGPYEQYF. As DNA, the CDR3 is TGTGCCAGCAGTGCTGTACTAGCGGGAGGGCCCTACGAGCAGTACTTC.

The table lists this clone with a few counts. The chain has TRBV4-3 and TRBJ2-7; a possible D gene is TRBD1 (6 bases). Trimming took 2 bases from V and 6 from J, leaving 20 bases between them. This CDR3 region has 16 residues. Germline V gives CDR1 LGHNA, CDR2 YSLEER. The CDR3 DNA sequence: TGCGCCAGCAGCCAAAGGTTGGGGGCCCCCGGTGGCGAGCAGTACTTC. This gives the protein CASSQRLGAPGGEQYF.

This chain joins TRBV6-1 and TRBJ2-7, with 8 bases matching TRBD2. Trimming at V came to 4 bases and at J to 4 bases, leaving 6 bases not matched to a gene. CDR3 size: 14 residues. Germline V gene lookup returns CDR1 MNHNS and CDR2 SASEGT. The CDR3 protein is CASSGPGLVYEQYF. The DNA of the CDR3 is TGTGCCAGCAGTGGGCCGGGACTAGTATACGAGCAGTACTTC.

The chain is built from TRBV9 and TRBJ2-3, with 7 positions matching TRBD2. CDR1 and CDR2 from the germline V gene are SGDLS and YYNGEE. CDR3 length: 14 residues. The junction had 3 bases not matched to a gene; V was cut back by 0 bases and J by 5 bases. CDR3 residues: CASSVGGGRDTQYF. The CDR3 DNA sequence: TGTGCCAGCAGCGTAGGAGGCGGGAGAGATACGCAGTATTTT.

The chain recombines TRBV18 with TRBJ1-1, with D possibly matching TRBD1 (6 bases). Germline V lookup: CDR1 KGHSH, CDR2 LQKENI. The CDR3 loop spans 14 amino acids. Trimming left V 4 bases short and J 0 bases short, with 9 bases between. The CDR3 protein is CASSQGGLNTEAFF. CDR3 DNA sequence: TGTGCCAGCTCACAAGGGGGTTTGAACACTGAAGCTTTCTTT.

This rearrangement joins TRBV10-3 to TRBJ1-4; 7 nucleotides align to TRBD1. Germline V gene data show CDR1 as ENHRY and CDR2 as SYGVKD. The CDR3 length is 16 residues. V lost 6 bases to trimming and J lost 0 bases; unmatched junction nucleotides: 7. The DNA of the CDR3 is TGTGCCATCAGCGATGGGACAGATGCAACTAATGAAAAACTGTTTTTT. Translation: CAISDGTDATNEKLFF.

This clone was detected only once. This chain joins TRBV27 and TRBJ1-1; 9 positions agree with TRBD1. Trimming at V came to 2 bases and at J to 7 bases, leaving 23 bases not matched to a gene. This CDR3 is built from 20 residues. The V gene's germline CDR1 is MNHEY and CDR2 SMNVEV (reference sequence). The CDR3 loop is CASSLITGGVRNHRLNEAFF. The DNA for the CDR3 is TGTGCCAGCAGTTTAATAACAGGGGGCGTTAGAAATCATCGACTCAATGAAGCTTTCTTT.

This chain uses TRBV5-1 with TRBJ2-1; 11 bases match TRBD1. The CDR3 totals 19 residues. With V trimmed by 2 bases and J by 3 bases, 13 bases remained unmatched. Germline V gene lookup returns CDR1 SGHRS and CDR2 YFSETQ. The CDR3 is CASSFGQGAIARHYNEQFF. The CDR3 DNA sequence: TGCGCCAGCAGCTTCGGACAGGGGGCTATCGCACGGCACTACAATGAGCAGTTCTTC.